This TCR beta chain was sequenced in a study of CD8+ T cells in alopecia areata. The treatment was: oral pan-JAK inhibitor, 5-10 mg twice daily. Sorting separated CD4+ and CD8+ T cells out of PBMCs. With 4 bases removed from V and 5 bases from J, the gap between germline ends came to 16 bases. There are 14 residues in the CDR3. CDR1 and CDR2 from the germline V gene are SGHDT and YYEEEE. RNA extraction and reverse transcription yielded cDNA as sequencing template. Libraries were prepared by immunoSEQ multiplex PCR; TCRdb keeps only in-frame clonotypes and omits some of them. The sample has over 150,000 clones; 60% are singletons. Overall study findings and caveats: While patients received tofacitinib, many expanded lesional clones remained present in scalp and blood.

A remark on this clone: The antigen is not known.

The receptor comes from a human donor with alopecia areata. This rearrangement joins TRBV5-6 to TRBJ2-7; weak D call: TRBD1 (5 bases). The sample in question was CD4+ T cells sorted from blood, obtained at week 4, from a patient treated with tofacitinib. The DNA for the CDR3 is TGTGCCAGCAGCCCTGGCATTTTCAGGGACGAGCAGTACTTC. This codes for CASSPGIFRDEQYF.